These 18 T cell receptor beta chains came from one sample sequenced in a study of T cell repertoires in cytomegalovirus infection. TCRdb processed the reads anew with MiXCR; each CDR3 protein has one entry. The data hold about 830,000 distinct CDR3 sequences, with approximately 32% observed a single time. These TCRs' antigens remain unknown. The source material was cultured CD8+ T cells from PBMCs, sampled from culture after CMV antigen stimulation. These receptors came from a human donor in good health (CMV status not recorded). Some clones in this sample may be carry-over from other donors' samples.

This clonotype was counted a few times. This rearrangement joins TRBV24-1 to TRBJ2-1; 7 bases align to TRBD1. V dropped 5 bases and J dropped 2; count of bases not matched to a gene: 2. Germline lookup yields CDR1 KGHDR and CDR2 SFDVKD. The CDR3 contains 14 residues. In nucleotides, the CDR3 is TGTGCCACCAGTGGAGGGGGCCCCTACAATGAGCAGTTCTTC. Translated: CATSGGGPYNEQFF.

This clonotype occurred once. This chain joins TRBV9 and TRBJ2-4; D could derive from TRBD1 or TRBD2 (7 bases each). Trimming left V 3 bases short and J 4 bases short, with 14 bases between. CDR3 size: 15 residues. From germline, CDR1 is SGDLS and CDR2 YYNGEE. This CDR3 is CASSAGGAGKNIQYF. The CDR3 DNA sequence: TGTGCCAGCAGCGCAGGGGGGGCCGGGAAAAACATTCAGTACTTC.

The chain links TRBV10-2 to TRBJ2-7, with TRBD2 identical over 9 bases. Germline trimming cut 3 bases from V and 4 bases from J; bases unmatched to any gene: 4. Germline values: CDR1 WSHSY, CDR2 SAAADI. This CDR3 has 14 amino acids. This chain's CDR3 is CASSDPGLAYEQYF. The CDR3, as DNA: TGCGCCAGCAGTGACCCGGGACTAGCTTACGAGCAGTACTTC.

The rearrangement links TRBV19 to TRBJ2-5; D is uncertain. Trimming took 1 base from V and 1 from J, leaving 10 bases between them. There are 15 residues in the CDR3. Germline CDR1 and CDR2: LNHDA and SQIVND (reference sequence). Here the CDR3 reads CASSIGVSFQETQYF. The CDR3, as DNA: TGTGCCAGTAGTATAGGGGTCAGCTTCCAAGAGACCCAGTACTTC.

A few counts support this clonotype. V gene TRBV7-9 combines with J gene TRBJ2-5; 7 bases match TRBD1. Germline-derived CDR1 and CDR2 are SEHNR and FQNEAQ (reference sequence). The CDR3 extends over 17 amino acids. With V trimmed by 5 bases and J by 2 bases, 14 bases remained unmatched. CDR3 bases: TGTGCCAGCAGCCCCCCCCCCGAGGGGGCGAGGCAAGAGACCCAGTACTTC. Amino acid sequence: CASSPPPEGARQETQYF.

The CDR3: CASSFTGGVYEQYF. DNA of the CDR3: TGTGCCAGCAGTTTTACAGGTGGGGTCTACGAGCAGTACTTC. The chain employs TRBV7-9 and TRBJ2-7; TRBD1 is a possible D gene (5 bases). The length of the CDR3 is 14 residues. V dropped 6 bases and J dropped 3 bases, with 15 bases sitting between them. From germline, CDR1 is SEHNR and CDR2 FQNEAQ (reference sequence).

V and J are TRBV2 and TRBJ1-2; D gene unclear. The CDR3 length is 18 residues. V was pared by 4 bases and J by 0 bases, with 21 bases between. Germline V gives CDR1 SNHLY, CDR2 FYNNEI. The CDR3 region is CASSVTLSSEASNYGYTF. The DNA of the CDR3 is TGTGCCAGCAGTGTGACCTTGTCATCAGAGGCCTCTAACTATGGCTACACCTTC.

This CDR3 reads CSVEGTTGLDNEQFF. CDR3 bases: TGCAGCGTTGAAGGAACCACTGGTTTAGACAATGAGCAGTTCTTC. The chain couples TRBV29-1 to TRBJ2-1; D remains ambiguous. Between the trimmed V and J ends, which lost 1 base and 5 bases, there was a span of 15 bases. CDR1 and CDR2 (germline): SQVTM, ANQGSEA. The CDR3 is 15 residues long.

The V and J genes are TRBV7-6 and TRBJ1-1; D not certain. Trimming stripped 2 bases from V and 3 bases from J, with 13 bases between. Germline V gives CDR1 SGHVS, CDR2 FNYEAQ. The CDR3 runs to 15 residues. CDR3 DNA sequence: TGTGCCAGCAGCTTAATGTGGGCGGTGGACACTGAAGCTTTCTTT. Its translation is CASSLMWAVDTEAFF.

The V and J genes are TRBV12-3 or TRBV12-4 and TRBJ1-2; no reliable D call. Trimming removed 3 bases at V and 3 bases at J, with 11 bases between. This CDR3 comprises 14 residues. The CDR3 sequence: CASSFSGIDYGYTF. The DNA of the CDR3 is TGTGCCAGCAGTTTTTCTGGAATCGACTATGGCTACACCTTC.

This chain joins TRBV6-5 and TRBJ2-6; the D gene is possibly TRBD2 (6 bases). V was clipped by 6 bases and J by 2 bases, with 14 bases between them. The CDR3 runs 16 residues. Germline V gives CDR1 MNHEY, CDR2 SVGAGI. The DNA for the CDR3 is TGTGCCAGCAGCCCGGGACTTCCCGCTGGGGCCAACGTCCTGACTTTC. Translating it yields CASSPGLPAGANVLTF.

V gene TRBV20-1 combines with J gene TRBJ1-2; TRBD1 agrees at 8 bases. The CDR3 has 15 residues. The ends lost 2 bases at V and 3 bases at J; junction bases unmatched: 8. Germline V lookup: CDR1 DFQATT, CDR2 SNEGSKA (reference sequence). This CDR3 reads CSARPGTGPYYGYTF. CDR3 in DNA: TGCAGTGCTAGACCCGGGACAGGCCCTTACTATGGCTACACCTTC.

Many counts were recorded for this clonotype. CDR3 DNA sequence: TGTGCCAGCAGCCCCCGGGGAGGGTACTATGGCTACACCTTC. Its protein product is CASSPRGGYYGYTF. The chain employs TRBV7-2 and TRBJ1-2; D is unclear. Trimming took off 5 bases at V and 3 bases at J, with 13 bases between the two ends. The CDR3 contains 14 residues. Germline V lookup: CDR1 SGHTA, CDR2 FQGNSA.

This clonotype was counted only a few times. The J gene is TRBJ1-5, the V gene TRBV19, with D unclear. Trimming shortened V by 3 bases and J by 4 bases, and 13 bases separated the two germline ends. Germline-derived CDR1 and CDR2 are LNHDA and SQIVND (reference sequence). The CDR3 length is 15 residues. The CDR3 DNA is TGTGCCAGTAGTATCCTACGGGATAGGAATCAGCCCCAGCATTTT. The encoded protein is CASSILRDRNQPQHF. The full variable domain, with the rest looked up from reference TRBV19 and TRBJ1-5, is DGGITQSPKYLFRKEGQNVTLSCEQNLNHDAMYWYRQDPGQGLRLIYYSQIVNDFQKGDIAEGYSVSREKKESFPLTVTSAQKNPTAFYLCASSILRDRNQPQHFGDGTRLSIL.

The CDR3 DNA follows: TGTGCTAGTGGGGATACAGATGAAGCTTTCTTT. It yields the protein CASGDTDEAFF. V usage is TRBV12-5 and J usage is TRBJ1-1; the D is unclear. Trimming removed 6 bases at V and 7 bases at J, with 9 bases between. CDR1 is LGHNT, CDR2 FRNRAP, per germline. The CDR3 spans 11 residues.

In regard to this clonotype: A junction boundary mismatches the germline segment, possibly from a read error. The chain couples TRBV4-1 to TRBJ1-1; D may be TRBD1 (5 bases). The germline gives CDR1 MGHRA, CDR2 YSYEKL. The CDR3 has 14 residues. The CDR3 sequence: CASTQGRLNTEAFF. As DNA, the CDR3 is TGTGCCAGCACCCAGGGACGGTTGAACACTGAAGCTTTCTTT.

This chain joins TRBV19 and TRBJ2-7, with 7 bases identical to TRBD1. The trim removed 4 bases at V and 7 bases at J, leaving 7 bases unmatched. Germline V gene lookup returns CDR1 LNHDA and CDR2 SQIVND (reference sequence). The CDR3 has 13 residues. As DNA, the CDR3 is TGTGCCAGTAGTACTGACAGGGTCGGGGAGCAGTACTTC. This translates into CASSTDRVGEQYF. Full variable domain (remainder filled in from reference TRBV19 and TRBJ2-7): DGGITQSPKYLFRKEGQNVTLSCEQNLNHDAMYWYRQDPGQGLRLIYYSQIVNDFQKGDIAEGYSVSREKKESFPLTVTSAQKNPTAFYLCASSTDRVGEQYFGPGTRLTVT.

This clonotype was recorded a few times. The V and J genes are TRBV7-2 and TRBJ2-7; a possible D gene is TRBD1 (5 bases). This CDR3 contains 15 residues. V lost 5 bases to trimming and J lost 6 bases, with 20 bases between them. Germline CDR1 reads SGHTA; CDR2 reads FQGNSA. CDR3 bases: TGTGCCAGCAGCCCCTTGGGAAGCCCTAGGGGCGAGCAGTACTTC. It translates to CASSPLGSPRGEQYF.